The rows below give T cell receptor beta chains drawn from one sample of a study of shared clonotypes between healthy human individuals. The protocol was immunoSEQ multiplex PCR, while the TCRdb copy is restricted to in-frame clones and leaves out a portion. The sample contains around 2,100,000 clones, approximately 95% of which appear only once. The sample comprised naive CD8+ T cells sorted from blood. The source is a man in his late teens or twenties in good health. Each CDR3 is given with its conserved first and last residue. A D gene is named only where the DNA matches it firmly. Size tells how often a clone was seen (once, few, many) or the class of an expanded clone, and some rows leave it out.

v_call,d_call,j_call,clone_size,cdr3_aa,cdr3_nt
TRBV30,.,TRBJ2-5,.,CAWSVGQGRETQYF,TGTGCCTGGAGTGTGGGGCAGGGTCGAGAGACCCAGTACTTC
TRBV28,TRBD1,TRBJ2-7,.,CASSWDRAHEQYF,TGTGCCAGCAGTTGGGACAGGGCCCACGAGCAGTACTTC
TRBV4-1,.,TRBJ2-1,.,CASRLIHNEQFF,TGCGCCAGCAGATTAATCCACAATGAGCAGTTCTTC
TRBV29-1,TRBD1,TRBJ2-7,.,CSVAPRDRGEQYF,TGCAGCGTTGCCCCCCGGGACAGGGGCGAGCAGTACTTC
TRBV6-5,TRBD2,TRBJ2-1,.,CASSQREGAYNEQFF,TGTGCCAGCAGCCAGCGGGAGGGGGCCTACAATGAGCAGTTCTTC
TRBV5-8,TRBD1,TRBJ1-6,.,CASSRGPNSPLHF,TGTGCCAGCAGCAGGGGGCCAAATTCACCCCTCCACTTT
TRBV10-3,.,TRBJ1-2,.,CAISESITAAYGYTF,TGTGCCATCAGTGAGTCGATAACGGCAGCCTATGGCTACACCTTC
TRBV5-1,TRBD2,TRBJ2-5,.,CASSLALAGGNYQETQYF,TGCGCCAGCAGCTTGGCACTAGCGGGAGGGAATTACCAAGAGACCCAGTACTTC
TRBV5-6,.,TRBJ1-4,.,CASSFSGTIYEKLFF,TGTGCCAGCAGCTTCTCCGGGACAATCTACGAAAAACTGTTTTTT
TRBV7-2,TRBD2,TRBJ2-7,.,CASSIGLAGFYEQYF,TGTGCCAGCAGCATCGGACTAGCGGGATTCTACGAGCAGTACTTC
TRBV4-1,.,TRBJ1-4,once,CASSQAGENEKLFF,TGCGCCAGCAGCCAAGCGGGGGAGAATGAAAAACTGTTTTTT
TRBV7-9,TRBD2,TRBJ2-3,once,CASSPRAGVTPHTDTQYF,TGTGCCAGCAGCCCACGTGCGGGGGTAACTCCACACACAGATACGCAGTATTTT
TRBV19,TRBD2,TRBJ2-7,.,CASSTGAGGSYEQYF,TGTGCCAGTAGTACAGGAGCGGGAGGCTCCTACGAGCAGTACTTC
TRBV11-1,TRBD2,TRBJ2-5,.,CASSSPLGLENQETQYF,TGTGCCAGCAGCTCCCCCCTGGGACTAGAGAATCAAGAGACCCAGTACTTC
TRBV4-1,TRBD2,TRBJ2-2,.,CASSQGPGPTTGEGLAGELFF,TGCGCCAGCAGCCAGGGACCCGGGCCCACCACGGGGGAGGGCCTGGCCGGGGAGCTGTTTTTT
TRBV6-5,.,TRBJ1-2,.,CASPYRGRLHGYTF,TGTGCCAGCCCCTACCGGGGGCGACTACATGGCTACACCTTC
TRBV30,TRBD1,TRBJ2-7,.,CACQWGTGDHEQYF,TGTGCCTGCCAATGGGGGACAGGGGACCACGAGCAGTACTTC
TRBV6-1,.,TRBJ2-5,.,CAIEHRGFQETQYF,TGTGCCATCGAACACCGGGGGTTCCAAGAGACCCAGTACTTC
TRBV7-9,.,TRBJ2-1,.,CASSYPGYNEQFF,TGTGCCAGCAGCTACCCGGGTTACAATGAGCAGTTCTTC
TRBV4-3,.,TRBJ2-3,.,CASSQIRDFTDTQYF,TGCGCCAGCAGCCAGATCCGGGACTTCACAGATACGCAGTATTTT
TRBV28,.,TRBJ2-5,.,CASSLAHEPGETQYF,TGTGCCAGCAGTTTGGCTCACGAGCCGGGAGAGACCCAGTACTTC
TRBV5-3,.,TRBJ1-6,.,CARSPSPRAFRGGNSPLHF,TGTGCCAGAAGCCCCTCACCTCGGGCCTTCAGGGGAGGCAATTCACCCCTCCACTTT
TRBV7-2,.,TRBJ2-7,once,CASSLTIRGAVDEQYF,TGTGCCAGCAGCCTTACAATCAGGGGAGCGGTTGACGAGCAGTACTTC
TRBV5-1,TRBD2,TRBJ2-1,.,CASSLDPSGGFEQFF,TGCGCCAGCAGCTTGGATCCTAGCGGGGGTTTTGAGCAGTTCTTC
TRBV7-9,.,TRBJ2-5,.,CASSPPVGSPQETQYF,TGTGCCAGCAGTCCCCCGGTAGGGAGTCCACAAGAGACCCAGTACTTC
TRBV10-3,.,TRBJ2-5,.,CAISASVQPPETQYF,TGTGCCATCAGTGCCTCGGTACAGCCTCCAGAGACCCAGTACTTC
TRBV11-2,.,TRBJ2-7,.,CASSFGLIYEQYF,TGTGCCAGCAGCTTCGGCTTAATTTACGAGCAGTACTTC
TRBV6-1,.,TRBJ1-5,.,CASSEFNRLAEEGPQHF,TGTGCCAGCAGTGAATTTAATAGGTTGGCGGAGGAGGGGCCCCAGCATTTT
TRBV6-1,TRBD2,TRBJ2-3,.,CASSDRLAQMDTQYF,TGTGCCAGCAGTGATAGACTAGCTCAAATGGATACGCAGTATTTT
TRBV9,.,TRBJ1-2,.,CASSPGGAILYGYTF,TGTGCCAGCAGCCCCGGGGGCGCGATACTCTATGGCTACACCTTC
TRBV28,TRBD2,TRBJ2-2,.,CASSLGGTGELFF,TGTGCCAGCAGTTTGGGGGGGACCGGGGAGCTGTTTTTT
TRBV6-5,.,TRBJ2-7,.,CASSPLGPSYEQYF,TGTGCCAGCAGCCCCCTTGGTCCCTCCTACGAGCAGTACTTC
TRBV9,TRBD1,TRBJ1-5,.,CASSTGTGQGNQPQHF,TGTGCCAGCAGTACCGGGACAGGGCAAGGCAATCAGCCCCAGCATTTT
TRBV11-2,.,TRBJ2-7,once,CASSLAWQNSYEQYF,TGTGCCAGCAGCTTAGCGTGGCAGAACTCCTACGAGCAGTACTTC
TRBV4-2,.,TRBJ1-1,.,CASSQGLGNTEAFF,TGTGCCAGCAGCCAAGGGCTAGGGAACACTGAAGCTTTCTTT
TRBV28,.,TRBJ2-2,.,CASSFWGASHTGELFF,TGTGCCAGCAGTTTCTGGGGCGCAAGCCACACCGGGGAGCTGTTTTTT
TRBV6-5,.,TRBJ1-5,.,CASSYAGGQPQHF,TGTGCCAGCAGTTATGCAGGTGGTCAGCCCCAGCATTTT
TRBV6-5,TRBD1,TRBJ2-7,once,CASSSPGTGNNEQYF,TGTGCCAGCAGTTCCCCCGGGACAGGGAACAACGAGCAGTACTTC
TRBV27,.,TRBJ1-5,.,CASSSLRGDGNQPQHF,TGTGCCAGCAGTTCTCTCCGGGGGGACGGTAATCAGCCCCAGCATTTT
TRBV5-4,.,TRBJ2-7,once,CASSWDFNEQYF,TGTGCCAGCAGCTGGGACTTCAACGAGCAGTACTTC
TRBV7-2,TRBD1,TRBJ2-1,.,CASSLVGQGLNNEQFF,TGTGCCAGCAGCTTAGTGGGACAGGGGCTCAACAATGAGCAGTTCTTC
TRBV9,.,TRBJ2-3,.,CASSVGVIGTDTQYF,TGTGCCAGCAGCGTAGGGGTGATAGGCACAGATACGCAGTATTTT
TRBV9,.,TRBJ2-7,.,CASGPGEPSSYEQYF,TGTGCCAGCGGGCCAGGGGAGCCTAGCTCCTACGAGCAGTACTTC
TRBV6-1,.,TRBJ2-4,.,CASSDDRSSAIQYF,TGTGCCAGCAGTGATGACAGGTCGTCAGCCATTCAGTACTTC
TRBV9,.,TRBJ2-3,.,CASSEGGAPDTQYF,TGTGCCAGCAGCGAGGGGGGAGCCCCAGATACGCAGTATTTT
TRBV27,TRBD2,TRBJ2-1,.,CASSSIGGWDEQFF,TGTGCCAGCAGTTCCATCGGGGGGTGGGATGAGCAGTTCTTC
TRBV11-2,.,TRBJ2-1,.,CASSPSFSYNEQFF,TGTGCCAGCAGCCCCTCCTTCTCCTACAATGAGCAGTTCTTC